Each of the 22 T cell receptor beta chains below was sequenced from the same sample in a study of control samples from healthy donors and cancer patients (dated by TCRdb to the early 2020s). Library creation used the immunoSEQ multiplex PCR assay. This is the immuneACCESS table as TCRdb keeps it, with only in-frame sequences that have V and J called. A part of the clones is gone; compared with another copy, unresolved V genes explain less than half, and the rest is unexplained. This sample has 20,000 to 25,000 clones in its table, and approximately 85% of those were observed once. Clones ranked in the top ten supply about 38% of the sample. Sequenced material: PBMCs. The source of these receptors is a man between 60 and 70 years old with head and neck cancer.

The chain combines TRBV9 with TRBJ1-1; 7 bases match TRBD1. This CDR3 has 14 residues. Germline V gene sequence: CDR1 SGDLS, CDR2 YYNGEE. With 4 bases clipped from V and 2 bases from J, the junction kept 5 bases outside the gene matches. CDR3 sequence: CASSSGTANTEAFF. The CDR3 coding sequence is TGTGCCAGCAGCTCCGGGACAGCTAACACTGAAGCTTTCTTT.

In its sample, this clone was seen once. CDR3 loop: CASSQLRTGTNTEAFF. In DNA form, the CDR3 reads TGTGCCAGCTCACAGCTCCGGACAGGGACGAACACTGAAGCTTTCTTT. The chain combines TRBV18 with TRBJ1-1; 8 bases are a match to TRBD1. There are 16 residues in the CDR3. V lost 4 bases, J lost 1 base, and 8 bases stayed unmatched. CDR1 and CDR2 from the germline V gene are KGHSH and LQKENI.

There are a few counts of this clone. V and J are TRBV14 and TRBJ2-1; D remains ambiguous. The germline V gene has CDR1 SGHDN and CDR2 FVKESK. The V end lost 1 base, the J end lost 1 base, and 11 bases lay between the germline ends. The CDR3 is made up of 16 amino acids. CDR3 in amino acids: CASSQGAGRSYNEQFF. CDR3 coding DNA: TGTGCCAGCAGCCAAGGGGCAGGCAGATCCTACAATGAGCAGTTCTTC.

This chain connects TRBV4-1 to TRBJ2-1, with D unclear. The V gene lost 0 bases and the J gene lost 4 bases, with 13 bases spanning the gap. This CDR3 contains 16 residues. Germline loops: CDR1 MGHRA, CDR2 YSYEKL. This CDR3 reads CASSQEGSSPYNEQFF. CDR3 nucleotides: TGCGCCAGCAGCCAAGAGGGAAGTTCCCCTTACAATGAGCAGTTCTTC.

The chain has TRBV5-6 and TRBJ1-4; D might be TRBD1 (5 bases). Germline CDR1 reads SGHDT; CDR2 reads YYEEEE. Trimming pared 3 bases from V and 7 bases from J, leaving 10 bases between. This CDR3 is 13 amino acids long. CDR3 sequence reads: CASSYGGGEKLFF. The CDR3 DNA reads TGTGCCAGCAGCTATGGTGGGGGTGAAAAACTGTTTTTT.

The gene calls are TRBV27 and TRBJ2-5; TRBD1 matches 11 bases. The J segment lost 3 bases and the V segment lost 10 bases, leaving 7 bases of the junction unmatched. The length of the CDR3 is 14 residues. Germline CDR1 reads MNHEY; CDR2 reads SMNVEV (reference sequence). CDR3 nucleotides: TGTGCCACCGCCCGGGACAGGGGGGAAGAGACCCAGTACTTC. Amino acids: CATARDRGEETQYF.

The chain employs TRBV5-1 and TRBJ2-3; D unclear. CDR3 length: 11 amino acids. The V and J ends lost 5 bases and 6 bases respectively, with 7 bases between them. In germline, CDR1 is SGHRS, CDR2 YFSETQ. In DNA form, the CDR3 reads TGCGCCAGCAGAAGTACGGATACGCAGTATTTT. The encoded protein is CASRSTDTQYF.

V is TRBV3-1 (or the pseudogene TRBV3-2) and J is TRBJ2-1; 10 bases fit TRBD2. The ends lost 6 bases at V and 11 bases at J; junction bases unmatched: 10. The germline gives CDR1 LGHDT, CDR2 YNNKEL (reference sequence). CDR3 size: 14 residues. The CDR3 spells CASRTRRTSGKQFF. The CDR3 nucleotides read TGTGCCAGCAGAACTCGCCGGACTAGCGGTAAGCAGTTCTTC.

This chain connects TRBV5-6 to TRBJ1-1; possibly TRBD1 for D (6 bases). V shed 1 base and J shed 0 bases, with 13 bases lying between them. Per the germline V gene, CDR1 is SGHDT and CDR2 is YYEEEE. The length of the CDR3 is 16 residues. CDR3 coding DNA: TGTGCCAGCAGCTTGTATACAGGGACCATGAACACTGAAGCTTTCTTT. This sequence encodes CASSLYTGTMNTEAFF.

CDR3 bases: TGCGCCAGATCCGACAACTATAGCAATCAGCCCCAGCATTTT. The encoded protein is CARSDNYSNQPQHF. This chain links TRBV5-1 with TRBJ1-5; unclear D gene. CDR3 size: 14 residues. Germline assignment: CDR1 SGHRS and CDR2 YFSETQ. V lost 8 bases to trimming and J lost 0 bases, with 12 bases between them.

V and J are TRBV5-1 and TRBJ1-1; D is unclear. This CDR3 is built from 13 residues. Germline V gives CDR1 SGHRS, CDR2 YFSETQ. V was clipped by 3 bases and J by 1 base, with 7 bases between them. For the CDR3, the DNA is TGCGCCAGCAGCTCCGACCCGAACACTGAAGCTTTCTTT. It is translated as CASSSDPNTEAFF. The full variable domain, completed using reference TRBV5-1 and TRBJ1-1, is KAGVTQTPRYLIKTRGQQVTLSCSPISGHRSVSWYQQTPGQGLQFLFEYFSETQRNKGNFPGRFSGRQFSNSRSEMNVSTLELGDSALYLCASSSDPNTEAFFGQGTRLTVV.

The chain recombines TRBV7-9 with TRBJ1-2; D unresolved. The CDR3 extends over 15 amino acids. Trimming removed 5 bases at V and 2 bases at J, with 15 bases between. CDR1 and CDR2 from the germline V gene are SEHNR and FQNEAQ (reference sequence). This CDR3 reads CASSPTGAGNYGYTF. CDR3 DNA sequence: TGTGCCAGCAGCCCCACCGGAGCAGGCAACTATGGCTACACCTTC.

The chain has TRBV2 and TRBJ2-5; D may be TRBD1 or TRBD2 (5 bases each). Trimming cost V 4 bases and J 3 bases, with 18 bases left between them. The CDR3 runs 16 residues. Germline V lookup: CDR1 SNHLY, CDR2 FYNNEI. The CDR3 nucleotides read TGTGCCAGCAGTGTACGGGTGGGGCGAGGGGAAGAGACCCAGTACTTC. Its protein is CASSVRVGRGEETQYF.

The CDR3 here is CASSADRVWEQYV. The CDR3 DNA reads as TGTGCCAGCAGCGCGGACAGGGTCTGGGAGCAGTACGTC. V gene TRBV2 combines with J gene TRBJ2-7, with TRBD1 matching 8 bases. The V gene's germline CDR1 is SNHLY and CDR2 FYNNEI. The CDR3 is 13 amino acids. After removal of 6 bases from V and 7 bases from J, the junction contained 8 bases not matched to a gene.

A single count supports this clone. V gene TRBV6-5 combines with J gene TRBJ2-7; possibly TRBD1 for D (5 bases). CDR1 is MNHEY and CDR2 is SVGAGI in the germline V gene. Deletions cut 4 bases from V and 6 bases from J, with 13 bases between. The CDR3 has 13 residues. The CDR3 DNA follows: TGTGCCAGCAGTTCAACTATAGGGGCCGAGCAGTACTTC. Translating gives CASSSTIGAEQYF.

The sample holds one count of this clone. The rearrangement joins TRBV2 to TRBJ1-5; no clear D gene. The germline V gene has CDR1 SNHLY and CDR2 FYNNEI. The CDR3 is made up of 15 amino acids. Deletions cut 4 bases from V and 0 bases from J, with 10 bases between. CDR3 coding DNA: TGTGCCAGCAGTGTAGAGGGAAATAGCAATCAGCCCCAGCATTTT. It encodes CASSVEGNSNQPQHF.

CDR3 nucleotide sequence: TGTGCCAGCAGCCCCTCTAGCGGGAGGGTTAATGAGCAGTTCTTC. Translated, it gives CASSPSSGRVNEQFF. V gene TRBV7-2 combines with J gene TRBJ2-1; the match to TRBD2 covers 12 bases. There are 15 residues in the CDR3. The V gene end was trimmed by 5 bases and the J gene end by 7 bases; junction bases not matched to a gene: 6. Germline V lookup: CDR1 SGHTA, CDR2 FQGNSA.

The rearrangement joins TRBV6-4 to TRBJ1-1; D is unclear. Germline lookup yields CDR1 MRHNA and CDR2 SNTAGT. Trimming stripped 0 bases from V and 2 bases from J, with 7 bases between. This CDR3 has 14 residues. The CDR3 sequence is CASSDSPGNTEAFF. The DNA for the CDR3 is TGTGCCAGCAGTGACTCCCCGGGTAACACTGAAGCTTTCTTT.

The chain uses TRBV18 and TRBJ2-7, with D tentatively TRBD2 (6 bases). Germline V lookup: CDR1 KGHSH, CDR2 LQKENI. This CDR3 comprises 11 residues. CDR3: CASSPMPRGKV. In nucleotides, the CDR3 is TGTGCCAGCTCACCAATGCCACGGGGGAAAGTC.

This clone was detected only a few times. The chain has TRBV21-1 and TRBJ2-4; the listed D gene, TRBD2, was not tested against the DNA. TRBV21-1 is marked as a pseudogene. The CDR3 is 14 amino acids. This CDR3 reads CATLSRVTKNIQYF. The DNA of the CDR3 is TGTGCCACTCTCTCGAGGGTGACCAAAAACATTCAGTACTTC.

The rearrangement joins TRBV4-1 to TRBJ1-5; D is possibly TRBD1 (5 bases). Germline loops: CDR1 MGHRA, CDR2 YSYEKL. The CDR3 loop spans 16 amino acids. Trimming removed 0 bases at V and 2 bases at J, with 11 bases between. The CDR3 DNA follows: TGCGCCAGCAGCCAAGATGGGGGGTTTGGCAATCAGCCCCAGCATTTT. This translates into CASSQDGGFGNQPQHF.

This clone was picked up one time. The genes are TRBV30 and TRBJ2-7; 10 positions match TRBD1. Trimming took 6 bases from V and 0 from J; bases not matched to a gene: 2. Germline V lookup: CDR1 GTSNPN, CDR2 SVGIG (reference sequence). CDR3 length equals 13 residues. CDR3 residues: CACRQGASYEQYF. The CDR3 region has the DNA TGTGCCTGCCGACAGGGGGCCTCCTACGAGCAGTACTTC.